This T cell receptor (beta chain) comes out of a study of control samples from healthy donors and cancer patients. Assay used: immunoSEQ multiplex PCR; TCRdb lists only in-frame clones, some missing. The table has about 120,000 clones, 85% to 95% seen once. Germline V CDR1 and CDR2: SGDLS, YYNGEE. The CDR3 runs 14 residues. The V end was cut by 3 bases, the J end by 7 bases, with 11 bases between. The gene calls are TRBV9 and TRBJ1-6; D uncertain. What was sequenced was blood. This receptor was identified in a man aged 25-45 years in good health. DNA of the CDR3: TGTGCCAGCAGCGGGGGAGGGCCGAATTCACCCCTCCACTTT. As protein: CASSGGGPNSPLHF.